The clone carrying this T cell receptor beta chain was counted between two and nine times. What it recognizes is unknown. This sample stems from a study of T-cell reconstitution after alpha-beta-depleted transplantation in children. The length of the CDR3 is 15 residues. Germline lookup yields CDR1 MGHRA and CDR2 YSYEKL. The V and J ends lost 0 bases and 4 bases respectively, with 7 bases between them. Researchers prepared the TCRbeta library using unique molecular identifiers, the study reports. MiXCR, applied by TCRdb to the PCR reads, yields one record per CDR3 protein. The data contain a few thousand distinct CDR3 sequences, 7.3% of them singletons. Study-wide points: Surviving recipient cells, namely T cells and thymic progenitors, were the source of high day-60 TCRbeta diversity in some patients. Newly generated T cells supplied most T-cell counts and diversity one year post-transplant. The study reportedly traced alpha-beta T cells about two months after transplant to several hundred expanded graft clones.

This specimen consisted of PBMCs, mostly from graft donor cells, obtained 60 days after TCRalphabeta/CD19-depleted stem cell transplant. This clonotype was sampled from a boy in the first two years of life who had a stem cell transplant for SCID, so the T cells may come from the graft donor. V and J are TRBV4-1 and TRBJ1-6; D is perhaps TRBD1 (6 bases). The CDR3 nucleotides read TGCGCCAGCAGCCAAGATACAGGGTATAATTCACCCCTCCACTTT. As protein: CASSQDTGYNSPLHF.